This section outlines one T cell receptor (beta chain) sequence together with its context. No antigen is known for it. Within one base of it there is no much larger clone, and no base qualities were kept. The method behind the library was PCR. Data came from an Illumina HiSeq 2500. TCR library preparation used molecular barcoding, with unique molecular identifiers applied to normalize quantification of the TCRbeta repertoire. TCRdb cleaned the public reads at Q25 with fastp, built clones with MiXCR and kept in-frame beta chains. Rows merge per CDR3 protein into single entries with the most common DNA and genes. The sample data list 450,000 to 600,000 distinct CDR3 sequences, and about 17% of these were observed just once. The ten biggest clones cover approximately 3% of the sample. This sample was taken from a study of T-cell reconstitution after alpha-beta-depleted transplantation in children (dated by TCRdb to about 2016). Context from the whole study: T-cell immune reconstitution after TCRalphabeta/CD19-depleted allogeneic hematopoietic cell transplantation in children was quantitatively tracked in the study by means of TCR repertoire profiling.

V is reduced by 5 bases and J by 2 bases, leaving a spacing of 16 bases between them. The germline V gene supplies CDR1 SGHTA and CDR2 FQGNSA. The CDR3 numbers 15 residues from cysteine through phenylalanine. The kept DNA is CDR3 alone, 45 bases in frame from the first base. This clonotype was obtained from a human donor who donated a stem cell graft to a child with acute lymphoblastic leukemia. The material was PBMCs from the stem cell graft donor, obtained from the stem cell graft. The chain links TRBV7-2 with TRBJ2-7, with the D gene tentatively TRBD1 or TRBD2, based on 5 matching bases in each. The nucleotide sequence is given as TGTGCCAGCAGCGCACCCGGGACCAAGGCCTACGAGCAGTACTTC. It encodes CASSAPGTKAYEQYF.